Listed below are T cell receptor beta chains from one sample, sequenced in a study of cytomegalovirus exposure and HLA in healthy donors. Sequencing used immunoSEQ multiplex PCR; TCRdb keeps in-frame clones, though not all of them. The profile covers more than 85,000 clones, with around 74% appearing a single time and under 1.5% taken by the ten largest. The sequencing sample was made of PBMCs. The receptor source for this set is a man aged 40-50 years in good health and CMV-seronegative. Each CDR3 is given with its conserved first and last residue. Each record gives: V gene, clone size, J gene, CDR3 length, D gene, CDR3 DNA, CDR3 protein. D genes are given only for firm matches. Not every row has a clone size; where given, it reads once, few, many or a size class.

TRBV30	once	TRBJ2-5	15	TRBD2	TGTGCCTGGAGTAGACGGACTAGCGGGCAAGAGACCCAGTACTTC	CAWSRRTSGQETQYF
TRBV2	.	TRBJ2-7	13	.	TGTGCCAGCAGTCTGGGCAGGGTCTACGAGCAGTACTTC	CASSLGRVYEQYF
TRBV4-2	.	TRBJ2-7	15	.	TGTGCCAGCAGCACCAGGGTTTTCGGCCCCTACGAGCAGTACTTC	CASSTRVFGPYEQYF
TRBV7-9	.	TRBJ1-3	19	TRBD1	TGTGCCAGCAGCTCAATCATACAGGGGGGAATCCCCTCTGGAAACACCATATATTTT	CASSSIIQGGIPSGNTIYF
TRBV27	.	TRBJ1-2	16	.	TGTGCCAGCTGGTATTCCGGGACGCGGGGCGTCTATGGCTACACCTTC	CASWYSGTRGVYGYTF
TRBV6-1	few	TRBJ1-4	12	TRBD1	TGTGCCGGTGGACAGGATCGAGAAAAACTGTTTTTT	CAGGQDREKLFF
TRBV5-1	once	TRBJ1-5	15	TRBD1	TGCGCCAGCAGCTTCCCTGGACAGGGCGACCAGCCCCAGCATTTT	CASSFPGQGDQPQHF
TRBV5-1	.	TRBJ2-7	14	TRBD1	TGTGCCAGCAGCCCCTGGACAGGGGGGTACGAGCAGTACTTC	CASSPWTGGYEQYF
TRBV9	.	TRBJ2-5	16	TRBD2	TGTGCCAGCAGCGTAGAGGCTAGCGGGTCGAGTGGGACCCAGTACTTC	CASSVEASGSSGTQYF
TRBV7-9	few	TRBJ2-1	16	TRBD2	TGTGCCAGCAGCTTCACTAGCGGTAACTCCTACAATGAGCAGTTCTTC	CASSFTSGNSYNEQFF
TRBV29-1	.	TRBJ1-3	14	.	TGCAGCGTAGTTTGGGCGAACTCTGGAAACACCATATATTTT	CSVVWANSGNTIYF
TRBV5-6	.	TRBJ2-5	14	.	TGTGCCAGCAGCTTGCTGTTTCGTGAAGAGACCCAGTACTTC	CASSLLFREETQYF
TRBV4-2	.	TRBJ1-4	16	TRBD1	TGTGCCAGCAGCCAAGATAGAGGACAGGGGAATGTAAAACTGTTTTTT	CASSQDRGQGNVKLFF
TRBV18	once	TRBJ1-1	16	.	TGTGCCAGCTCACCACGGCTGGGGGGAGGGAACACTGAAGCTTTCTTT	CASSPRLGGGNTEAFF
TRBV5-1	.	TRBJ1-2	15	TRBD1	TGCGCCAGCAGCTTGGGGGACAGGGGAGCCACTGGCTACACCTTC	CASSLGDRGATGYTF
TRBV11-2	.	TRBJ2-1	15	TRBD2	TGTGCCAGCAGCCCCTTAGCGGGATCCTACAATGAGCAGTTCTTC	CASSPLAGSYNEQFF
TRBV5-8	.	TRBJ2-7	13	.	TGTGCCAGCAGCTTGGTCCTAGCAGGCGAGCAGTACTTC	CASSLVLAGEQYF
TRBV2	.	TRBJ1-2	16	TRBD1	TGTGCCAGCAGTGAAGCGCTTCAGTTTGACAGGGGTGGCTACACCTTC	CASSEALQFDRGGYTF
TRBV11-2	.	TRBJ2-2	15	.	TGTGCCAGCAGCAGGGGCAGGGGAAACACCGGGGAGCTGTTTTTT	CASSRGRGNTGELFF
TRBV29-1	.	TRBJ2-2	14	.	TGCAGCGTGCGGACAGTACCCGACACCGGGGAGCTGTTTTTT	CSVRTVPDTGELFF
TRBV19	.	TRBJ1-2	13	.	TGTGCCAGTAGTATTGAGGTATTACAAGGCTACACCTTC	CASSIEVLQGYTF
TRBV21-1	.	TRBJ2-2	16	.	TGTGCCAGCAGCATTTTACTAGCGGCCTCCACCGGGGAGCTGTTTTTT	CASSILLAASTGELFF
TRBV6-5	.	TRBJ2-1	13	.	TGTGCCAGCAGTTACCGCGCGCGCGATGAGCAGTTCTTC	CASSYRARDEQFF
TRBV19	.	TRBJ1-5	13	.	TGTGCCAGTTCAAGACAGGTACATCAGCCCCAGCATTTT	CASSRQVHQPQHF
TRBV4-2	few	TRBJ1-3	17	TRBD1	TGTGCCAGCAGCCAAGATCTAGCGACAGGGGCTGGAAACACCATATATTTT	CASSQDLATGAGNTIYF
TRBV9	.	TRBJ2-7	15	.	TGTGCCAGCAGCGTAGAAGGCGGAACAACCTACGAGCAGTACTTC	CASSVEGGTTYEQYF
TRBV7-9	.	TRBJ2-7	15	TRBD1	TGTGCCAGCAGCTTAGTGGGGACAGCTTCCTACGAGCAGTACTTC	CASSLVGTASYEQYF
TRBV23-1	.	TRBJ2-2	19	.	TGCGCCAGCAGTCACTGCGGCTATCGGGGGGCCCAGAACACCGGGGAGCTGTTTTTT	CASSHCGYRGAQNTGELFF
TRBV15	.	TRBJ1-4	14	TRBD1	TGTGCCACCAACCCGGGACAGATAAATGAAAAACTGTTTTTT	CATNPGQINEKLFF
TRBV6-6	.	TRBJ2-5	14	TRBD2	TGTGCCAGCAGGCTAGCGGGAGCAGGAGAGACCCAGTACTTC	CASRLAGAGETQYF
TRBV7-3	.	TRBJ1-2	14	.	TGTGCCAGCAGCTTGGGGGGGACACCCGGAGGCTACACCTTC	CASSLGGTPGGYTF
TRBV4-1	.	TRBJ2-1	15	TRBD2	TGCGCCAGCAGCCAAATAGGGACTAGCTTGGATGAGCAGTTCTTC	CASSQIGTSLDEQFF
TRBV5-1	.	TRBJ1-1	14	.	TGCGCCAGCAGCCTTCCTGACAGGAACACTGAAGCTTTCTTT	CASSLPDRNTEAFF
TRBV28	few	TRBJ2-5	16	TRBD1	TGTGCCAGCAGTTCCCCGGGACAGGGGGATGGAGAGACCCAGTACTTC	CASSSPGQGDGETQYF
TRBV6-1	.	TRBJ2-3	14	TRBD2	TGTGCCAGCAGAGAGGGACTAGCTACAGATACGCAGTATTTT	CASREGLATDTQYF
TRBV25-1	few	TRBJ1-2	13	.	TGTGCCAGCCAAACAGAGGGTGGCTATGGCTACACCTTC	CASQTEGGYGYTF
TRBV5-8	.	TRBJ1-2	15	TRBD1	TGTGCCAGCAGCCCAACCAGGGGGATCGCTTCGGGTGACACCTTC	CASSPTRGIASGDTF
TRBV10-2	.	TRBJ2-3	18	TRBD2	TGCGCCAGCACACTACTAGCGGGAGCCCAACTAGGGACAGATACGCAGTATTTT	CASTLLAGAQLGTDTQYF
TRBV30	.	TRBJ2-7	14	.	TGTGCCTGGAGTGGTGACAAGTTCCTCTACGAGCAGTACTTC	CAWSGDKFLYEQYF
TRBV5-4	few	TRBJ2-3	15	TRBD2	TGTGCCAGCAGCTTGGGACTAGCGGGGTCAGATACGCAGTATTTT	CASSLGLAGSDTQYF
TRBV19	.	TRBJ2-1	15	TRBD2	TGTGCCAGTAGTATCGGGACTAGCCCCTACAATGAGCAGTTCTTC	CASSIGTSPYNEQFF
TRBV10-3	.	TRBJ1-3	13	.	TGTGCCATCAGAGGGGCAGGAGGAAACACCATATATTTT	CAIRGAGGNTIYF
TRBV27	.	TRBJ1-4	14	.	TGTGCCAGCAGCCTCGACAGAGGTTGGGAAAAACTGTTTTTT	CASSLDRGWEKLFF
TRBV19	.	TRBJ2-1	14	.	TGTGCCAGTAGTACTGGGGGCCCCTACAATGAGCAGTTCTTC	CASSTGGPYNEQFF
TRBV27	.	TRBJ2-1	15	TRBD2	TGTGCCAGCAGTCCCACTAGCGGGAGATCGTATGAGCAGTTCTTC	CASSPTSGRSYEQFF
TRBV7-2	.	TRBJ2-1	16	.	TGTGCCAGCAGCTTAGAGTCGCGACAGCATGGGAATGAGCAGTTCTTC	CASSLESRQHGNEQFF
TRBV6-5	few	TRBJ2-2	16	.	TGTGCCAGCAGTTACGACGGGGGTATGGGGCCCGGGGAGCTGTTTTTT	CASSYDGGMGPGELFF
TRBV7-8	.	TRBJ2-7	13	.	TGTGCCAGCAGCCCTACCCTTTTCTACGAGCAGTACTTC	CASSPTLFYEQYF